The 2 T cell receptor beta chains presented below share a single source sample, sequenced in a study of radiation and T cells in renal cell carcinoma. As to time point: blood 4 weeks post-SBRT, at nephrectomy. Treatment of the sample: 15 Gy SBRT to primary tumor, nephrectomy 4 weeks later. Only in-frame clones appear in the TCRdb table, and some are missing; sequencing was by immunoSEQ multiplex PCR. The table lists around 100,000 clones, approximately 82% of them singletons. The source was blood, collected from a patient whose treatment included radiotherapy and nephrectomy. These receptors were obtained from a man between 60 and 75 years old with renal cell carcinoma.

This clone came up once. The rearrangement joins TRBV13 to TRBJ2-7; the match to TRBD2 covers 12 bases. Germline loops: CDR1 PRHDT, CDR2 FYEKMQ (reference sequence). This CDR3 region has 17 residues. The V gene end was trimmed by 5 bases and the J gene end by 3 bases; junction bases not matched to a gene: 11. Here the CDR3 DNA reads TGTGCCAGCAGCGACGAAAACCGGACTAGCGGGAACTACGAGCAGTACTTC. It codes for CASSDENRTSGNYEQYF.

The table lists this clone with a count of one. The gene calls are TRBV5-6 and TRBJ2-5, with D possibly being TRBD2 (6 bases). V lost 2 bases, J lost 0 bases, and 11 bases lay in between. The germline CDR1 and CDR2 sequences are SGHDT and YYEEEE. This CDR3 spans 15 amino acids. The CDR3 spells CASSFGTQYQETQYF. CDR3 DNA: TGTGCCAGCAGCTTCGGGACTCAGTACCAAGAGACCCAGTACTTC.